One sample yielded the 3 T cell receptor beta chains listed below, sequenced in a study of beta chain features in type 1 diabetes. What was sequenced were expressed TCRB transcripts, since all of the isolated RNA had been reverse transcribed. The repertoire was sequenced with immunoSEQ multiplex PCR; TCRdb's copy has only in-frame clones and lacks some. The table lists nearly 350,000 clones, around 8% of them singletons. The source material was central memory CD4+ T cells from blood. The receptors were gathered from a woman aged 18-30 years in good health.

This clone was counted only a few times. The rearrangement links TRBV9 to TRBJ2-1; D call uncertain. Per the germline V gene, CDR1 is SGDLS and CDR2 is YYNGEE. Trimming pared 4 bases from V and 12 bases from J, leaving 14 bases between. The CDR3 runs 12 residues. CDR3 sequence reads: CASSPIESSQFF. CDR3 nucleotide sequence: TGTGCCAGCAGCCCAATAGAATCATCGCAGTTCTTC.

This clone was seen repeatedly, ten times or more. The J gene is TRBJ2-4, the V gene TRBV5-1, with D possibly being TRBD1 (6 bases). Germline V lookup: CDR1 SGHRS, CDR2 YFSETQ. This CDR3 is built from 13 residues. Trimming shortened V by 4 bases and J by 7 bases, and 12 bases separated the two germline ends. This CDR3 is CASSPGTGNIQYF. CDR3 DNA sequence: TGCGCCAGCAGCCCGGGAACAGGGAACATTCAGTACTTC.

This clone was detected a few times. The genes are TRBV5-1 and TRBJ2-1; 14 bases fit TRBD2. Germline lookup yields CDR1 SGHRS and CDR2 YFSETQ. V shed 4 bases, J shed 4 bases, and the junction held 13 bases outside the gene matches. The CDR3 sequence is 19 residues long. The DNA for the CDR3 is TGCGCCAGCAGCGGGGGACTAGCGGGAGAGTTTGGCGGTTACAATGAGCAGTTCTTC. It specifies CASSGGLAGEFGGYNEQFF.